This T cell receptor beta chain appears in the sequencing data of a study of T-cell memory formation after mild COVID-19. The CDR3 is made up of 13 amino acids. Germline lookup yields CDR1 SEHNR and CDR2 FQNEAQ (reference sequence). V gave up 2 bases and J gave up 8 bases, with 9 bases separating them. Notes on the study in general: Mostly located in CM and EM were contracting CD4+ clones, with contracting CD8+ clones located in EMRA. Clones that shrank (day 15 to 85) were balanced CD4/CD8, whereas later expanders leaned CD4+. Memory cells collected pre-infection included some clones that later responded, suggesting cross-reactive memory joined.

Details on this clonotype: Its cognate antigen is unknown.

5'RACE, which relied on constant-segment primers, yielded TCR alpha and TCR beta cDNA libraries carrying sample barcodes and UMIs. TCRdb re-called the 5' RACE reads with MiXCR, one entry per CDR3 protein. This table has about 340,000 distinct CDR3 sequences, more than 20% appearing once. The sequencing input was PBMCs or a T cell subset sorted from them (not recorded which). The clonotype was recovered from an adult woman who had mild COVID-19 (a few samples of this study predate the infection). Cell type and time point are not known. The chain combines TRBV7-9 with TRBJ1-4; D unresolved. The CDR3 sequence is CASSLIGLEKLFF. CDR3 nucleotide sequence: TGTGCCAGCAGCTTAATAGGCCTAGAAAAACTGTTTTTT.